This TCR beta chain was sequenced for a study of blood T cell repertoires in COVID-19. Study as a whole: The origin of the acute and convalescent COVID-19 samples was the United States, Italy and Spain. Sample material is recorded as cDNA or gDNA derived from T cells, B-cell-depleted T cells, or PBMCs.

J gave up 9 bases and V 5 bases, and 19 bases lay outside the gene matches. Germline V gene sequence: CDR1 LGHDT, CDR2 YNNKEL (reference sequence). The CDR3 totals 17 residues. As processed by the authors: Amplifying reference gene primers gave estimates of nucleated cell counts. Repertoires were generated with immunoSEQ multiplex PCR, while TCRdb's copy carries only in-frame clones and drops some. V, J and clone size derive from that table, while D and trimming were established from the DNA sequence. This sample has around 700,000 clones, with approximately 90% found just once. Sequenced sample: peripheral blood. The sequence derives from a young woman with acute or convalescent COVID-19. The chain couples TRBV3-1 (or the pseudogene TRBV3-2) to TRBJ2-1; 7 nucleotides agree with TRBD1. The CDR3 is CASSRQIRGRKQGEQFF. Written as DNA, the CDR3 is TGTGCCAGCAGCAGGCAAATTAGGGGGCGAAAGCAGGGTGAGCAGTTCTTC.